This T cell receptor beta chain originates from a study of regulatory T cells in long-lasting Graves disease. This clonotype was seen a few times. Germline loops: CDR1 MGHDK, CDR2 SYGVNS. This CDR3 contains 15 residues. V shed 1 base and J shed 1 base, with 10 bases lying between them. According to the study, TCR beta libraries were built with iRepertoire HTBI primers and CDR3-region Arm-PCR. TCRdb re-analysed the multiplex PCR reads in MiXCR, keeping a single row per CDR3 protein. The table lists roughly 500,000 distinct CDR3 sequences, less than 25% of them singletons, with over 7.5% in the top ten. Time point of the sample: persistent/refractory GD, antithyroid drugs over 5 years with positive TRAb. PBMC-derived RNA was used for the TCR library.

The rearrangement links TRBV25-1 to TRBJ1-1; D is perhaps TRBD1 (6 bases). Sequencing was performed on peripheral blood mononuclear cells (PBMCs), taken when the disease was refractory, from a patient treated with antithyroid drugs. This receptor was obtained from a female donor with Graves disease. The CDR3 nucleotides read TGTGCCAGCAGTGAATCCGGGACACAGAACACTGAAGCTTTCTTT. This sequence encodes CASSESGTQNTEAFF.